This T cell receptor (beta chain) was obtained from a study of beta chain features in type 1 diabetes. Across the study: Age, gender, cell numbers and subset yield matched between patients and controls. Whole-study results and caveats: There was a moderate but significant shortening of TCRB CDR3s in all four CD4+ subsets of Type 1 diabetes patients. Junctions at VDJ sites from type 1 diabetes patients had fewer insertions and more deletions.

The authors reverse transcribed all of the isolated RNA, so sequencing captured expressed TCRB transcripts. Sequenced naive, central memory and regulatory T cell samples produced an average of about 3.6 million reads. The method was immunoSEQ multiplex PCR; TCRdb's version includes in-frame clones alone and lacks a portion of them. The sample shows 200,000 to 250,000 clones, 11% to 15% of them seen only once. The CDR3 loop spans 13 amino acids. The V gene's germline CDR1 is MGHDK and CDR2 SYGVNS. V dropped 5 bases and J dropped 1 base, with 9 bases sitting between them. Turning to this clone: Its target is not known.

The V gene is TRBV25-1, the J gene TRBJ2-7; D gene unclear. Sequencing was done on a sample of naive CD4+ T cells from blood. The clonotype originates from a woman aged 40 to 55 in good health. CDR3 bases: TGTGCCAGCAGTTCCAGTCCTTCCTACGAGCAGTACTTC. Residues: CASSSSPSYEQYF.